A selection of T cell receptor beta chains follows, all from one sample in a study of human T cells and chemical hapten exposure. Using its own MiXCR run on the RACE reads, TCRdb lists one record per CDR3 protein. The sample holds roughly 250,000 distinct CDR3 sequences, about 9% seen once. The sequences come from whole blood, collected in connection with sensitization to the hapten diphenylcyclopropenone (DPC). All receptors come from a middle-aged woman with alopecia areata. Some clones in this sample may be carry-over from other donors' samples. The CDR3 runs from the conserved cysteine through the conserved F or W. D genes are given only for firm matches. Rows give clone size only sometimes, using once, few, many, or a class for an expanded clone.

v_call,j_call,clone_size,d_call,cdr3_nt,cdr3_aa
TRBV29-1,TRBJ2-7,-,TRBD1,TGCAGCGTTGAGATTTCCCCCGGGACAGGGCCCTACGAGCAGTACTTC,CSVEISPGTGPYEQYF
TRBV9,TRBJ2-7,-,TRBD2,TGTGCCAGCAGCGCTCAGGGCGGGGGGAGGTACGAGCAGTACTTC,CASSAQGGGRYEQYF
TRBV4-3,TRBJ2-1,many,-,TGCGCCAGCAGCCAAGGGGTTACCTACAATGAGCAGTTCTTC,CASSQGVTYNEQFF
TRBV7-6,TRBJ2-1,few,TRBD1,TGTGCCAGCAGCTTAGTCGCAGGGGGCGCGAATGAGCAGTTCTTC,CASSLVAGGANEQFF
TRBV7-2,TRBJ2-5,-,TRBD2,TGTGCCAGCAGCTTAGGAAGCGGGCGGAGGCTAGCGGGAGCGGGAGAGACCCAGTACTTC,CASSLGSGRRLAGAGETQYF
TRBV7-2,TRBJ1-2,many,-,TGTGCCAGCAGCCTTTCGACGGCTAACTATGGCTACACCTTC,CASSLSTANYGYTF
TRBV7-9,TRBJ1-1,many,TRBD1,TGTGCCAGCAGCCCACGGGACAGCTCGAACACTGAAGCTTTCTTT,CASSPRDSSNTEAFF
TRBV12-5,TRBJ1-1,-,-,TGTGCTAGTGGTTTGTTGGATAGCACTGAAGCTTTCTTT,CASGLLDSTEAFF
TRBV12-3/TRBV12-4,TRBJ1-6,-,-,TGTGCCAGCAGTTTTGGACTCCCTAATTCACCCCTCCACTTT,CASSFGLPNSPLHF
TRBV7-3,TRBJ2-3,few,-,TGTGCCAGCAGCTCACAAAAGGGGGATACGCAGTATTTT,CASSSQKGDTQYF
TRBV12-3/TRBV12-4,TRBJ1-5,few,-,TGTGCCAGTAGATTACAGGGTGATCAGCCCCAGCATTTT,CASRLQGDQPQHF
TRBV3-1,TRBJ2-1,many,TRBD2,TGTGCCAGCAGCCAAGCACTAGCGAACAATGAGCAGTTCTTC,CASSQALANNEQFF
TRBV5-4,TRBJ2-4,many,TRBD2,TGTGCCAGCAGATCGGGACTAGCGGGAGGATCTATGTACTTC,CASRSGLAGGSMYF
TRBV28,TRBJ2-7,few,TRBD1,TGTGCCAGCAGTTCCACACCACCTCTGGGACAGGGCTCCTACGAGCAGTACTTC,CASSSTPPLGQGSYEQYF
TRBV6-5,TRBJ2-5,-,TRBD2,TGTGCCAGCAGTTGGTCGGTAGCGGGAGAAGAGACCCAGTACTTC,CASSWSVAGEETQYF
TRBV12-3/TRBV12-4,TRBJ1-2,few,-,TGTGCCAGCAGTTTAGTCCGGGGCGAAGGCTACACCTTC,CASSLVRGEGYTF
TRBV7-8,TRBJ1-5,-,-,TGTGCCAGCAGCTTAGGCAACAGACAGCCCCAGCATTTT,CASSLGNRQPQHF
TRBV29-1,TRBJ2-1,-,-,TGCAGCGTGGGCCCCCGGGGGGCAAATTACAATGAGCAGTTCTTC,CSVGPRGANYNEQFF
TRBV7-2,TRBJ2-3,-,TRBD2,TGTGCCAGCAGGCTACTAGCGGGAAGCACAGATACGCAGTATTTT,CASRLLAGSTDTQYF
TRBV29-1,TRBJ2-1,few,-,TGCAGCGGCCCCCTCGAAGGAGCGCAATCCTACAATGAGCAGTTCTTC,CSGPLEGAQSYNEQFF
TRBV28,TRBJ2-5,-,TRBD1,TGTGCCAGCAGTCGACAGGGTGCCCAAGAGACCCAGTACTTC,CASSRQGAQETQYF
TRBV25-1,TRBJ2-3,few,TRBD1,TGTGCCAGCAGACGGGACAGCCACACAGATACGCAGTATTTT,CASRRDSHTDTQYF
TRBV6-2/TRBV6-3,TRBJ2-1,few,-,TGTGCCAGCAGCCCCGCGCCCTACAATGAGCAGTTCTTC,CASSPAPYNEQFF
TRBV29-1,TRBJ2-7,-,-,TGCAGCGTTGGGGGTAACCTCTACGAGCAGTACTTC,CSVGGNLYEQYF
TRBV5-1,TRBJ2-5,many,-,TGCGCCAGCAGCTTTGACCAAGAGACCCAGTACTTC,CASSFDQETQYF
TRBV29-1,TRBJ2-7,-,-,TGCAGCGTTGAGTCCGGGAGACCTTACGAGCAGTACTTC,CSVESGRPYEQYF
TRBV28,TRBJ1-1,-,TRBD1,TGTGCCAGTAAGGGGGCCATGAACACTGAAGCTTTCTTT,CASKGAMNTEAFF
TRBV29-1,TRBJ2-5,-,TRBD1,TGCAGCGCTCTCACCCGGGACAGGGGATATGAGACCCAGTACTTC,CSALTRDRGYETQYF
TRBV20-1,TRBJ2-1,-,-,TGCAGTGCTAGGGGCTCAGAAGCCTCCTCCTACAATGAGCAGTTCTTC,CSARGSEASSYNEQFF
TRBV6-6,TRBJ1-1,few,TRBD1,TGTGCCAGCAGTTACGGGACAGGGGGAAACACTGAAGCTTTCTTT,CASSYGTGGNTEAFF
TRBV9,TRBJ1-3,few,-,TGTGCCAGCAGCGTAGACGGAGGTACGCGAAACACCATATATTTT,CASSVDGGTRNTIYF
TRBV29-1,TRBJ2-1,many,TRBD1,TGCAGCGTTGGGTGGACAGGGAGTGAGCAGTTCTTC,CSVGWTGSEQFF
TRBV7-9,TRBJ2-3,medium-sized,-,TGTGCCAGCAGAAGCGGCACAGATACGCAGTATTTT,CASRSGTDTQYF
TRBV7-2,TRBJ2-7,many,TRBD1,TGTGCCAGCAGCTTAGCCGGGACAGGGGGCAACGAGCAGTACTTC,CASSLAGTGGNEQYF
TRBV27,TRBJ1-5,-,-,TGTGCCACCTCGGAGGAGGGTATCAATCAGCCCCAGCATTTT,CATSEEGINQPQHF
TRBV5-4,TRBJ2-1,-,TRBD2,TGTGCCAGCAGCTCCGTCCAGCGGGATAGCAATGAGCAGTTCTTC,CASSSVQRDSNEQFF
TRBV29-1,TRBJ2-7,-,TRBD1,TGCAGCGTTCGAAGCCCGGGGGACAGGGGTGGCACCTACGAGCAGTACTTC,CSVRSPGDRGGTYEQYF
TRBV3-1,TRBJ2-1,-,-,TGTGCCAGCTGCCTGAGCTCCTACAATGAGCAGTTCTTC,CASCLSSYNEQFF
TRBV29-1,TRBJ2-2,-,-,TGCAGCGTTGAAAAGGGATATGACGGGGAGCTGTTTTTT,CSVEKGYDGELFF
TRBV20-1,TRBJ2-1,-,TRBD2,TGCAGTGCTAGGACTAGCGGGAGGTACCACAATGAGCAGTTCTTC,CSARTSGRYHNEQFF
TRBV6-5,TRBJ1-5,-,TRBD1,TGTGCCAGCAGTCCGACAGGGGGACCCTATAGCAATCAGCCCCAGCATTTT,CASSPTGGPYSNQPQHF
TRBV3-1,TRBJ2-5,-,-,TGTGCCAGCAGCCAAGATCCAAGAACAGGGCTAGGTACCCAGGAGACCCAGTACTTC,CASSQDPRTGLGTQETQYF
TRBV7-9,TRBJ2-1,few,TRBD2,TGTGCCAGCAGCCCCGCAGCGGGAGCAGGCAATGAGCAGTTCTTC,CASSPAAGAGNEQFF
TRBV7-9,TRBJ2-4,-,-,TGTGCCAGCAGCGGTCGGACGCCGTCTCAGTACTTC,CASSGRTPSQYF
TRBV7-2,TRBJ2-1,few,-,TGTGCCAGCAGCTCCCCCTGGACGGGACGGAATGAGCAGTTCTTC,CASSSPWTGRNEQFF
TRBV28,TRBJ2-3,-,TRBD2,TGTGCCAGCAGACCAGTTAATAGCGGGAGTGCAGATACGCAGTATTTT,CASRPVNSGSADTQYF
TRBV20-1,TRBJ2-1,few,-,TGCAGTGCTAGGTTCGGGACAAATTACAATGAGCAGTTCTTC,CSARFGTNYNEQFF